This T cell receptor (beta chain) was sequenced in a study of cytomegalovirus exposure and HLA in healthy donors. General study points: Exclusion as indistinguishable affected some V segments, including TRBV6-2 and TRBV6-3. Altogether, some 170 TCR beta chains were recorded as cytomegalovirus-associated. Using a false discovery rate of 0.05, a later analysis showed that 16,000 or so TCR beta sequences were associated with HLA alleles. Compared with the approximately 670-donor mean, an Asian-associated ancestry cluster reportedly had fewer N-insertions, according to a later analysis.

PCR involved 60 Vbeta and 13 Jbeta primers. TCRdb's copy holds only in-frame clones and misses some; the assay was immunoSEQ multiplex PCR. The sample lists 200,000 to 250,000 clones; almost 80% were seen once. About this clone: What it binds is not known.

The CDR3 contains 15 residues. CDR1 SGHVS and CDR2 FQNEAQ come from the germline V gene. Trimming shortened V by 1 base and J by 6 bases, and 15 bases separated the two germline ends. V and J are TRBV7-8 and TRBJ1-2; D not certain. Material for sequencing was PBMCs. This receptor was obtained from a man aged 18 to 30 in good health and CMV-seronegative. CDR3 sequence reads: CASSLEEALTDGYTF. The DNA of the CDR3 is TGTGCCAGCAGCTTAGAGGAGGCTCTCACCGATGGCTACACCTTC.